A selection of T cell receptor beta chains follows, all from one sample in a study of T cells in Graves' hyperthyroidism and ophthalmopathy. TCRdb reanalysed the multiplex PCR reads using MiXCR and keeps one entry per CDR3 protein. Among approximately 250,000 distinct CDR3 sequences listed, around 26% were seen once. What was sequenced was blood. The receptors here all came from a woman aged 40 to 49 with Graves' ophthalmopathy. CDR3s include the opening cysteine and the closing phenylalanine or tryptophan. D genes are given only for firm matches. Size values are once, few and many counts, or a class for expanded clones, and some rows have none.

j_call | v_call | clone_size | d_call | cdr3_nt | cdr3_aa
TRBJ1-2 | TRBV27 | - | - | TGTGCCAGCAGTTTAACCAGGACTAACTATGGCTACACCTTC | CASSLTRTNYGYTF
TRBJ2-3 | TRBV6-1 | many | TRBD1 | TGTGCCAGCAACCCTGGGACAGGGATTAGAGATACGCAGTATTTT | CASNPGTGIRDTQYF
TRBJ1-5 | TRBV2 | - | - | TGTGCCAGCAGTGAGAGCAGCCACCAGCCCCAGCATTTT | CASSESSHQPQHF
TRBJ2-7 | TRBV5-1 | many | TRBD1 | TGCGCCAGCAGCTTGGTTGGGACAGTCTACGAGCAGTACTTC | CASSLVGTVYEQYF
TRBJ2-7 | TRBV30 | many | TRBD2 | TGTGCCTGGTGCGAACCTAGCGGGCGGCGCGAGCAGTACTTC | CAWCEPSGRREQYF
TRBJ2-5 | TRBV28 | many | - | TGTGCCAGCAGCCCCCCGAGGACGGAGACCCAGTACTTC | CASSPPRTETQYF
TRBJ1-5 | TRBV30 | many | - | TGTGCCTGGAATACGGGACACCCTAATCAGCCCCAGCATTTT | CAWNTGHPNQPQHF
TRBJ1-1 | TRBV7-9 | many | - | TGTGCCAGCAGCCGAGACAACTTTAACACTGAAGCTTTCTTT | CASSRDNFNTEAFF
TRBJ1-2 | TRBV19 | many | - | TGTGCCAGTAGTCCGGACAGTTTACGTGGCTACACCTTC | CASSPDSLRGYTF
TRBJ1-5 | TRBV2 | many | - | TGTGCCAGTGGACAGTTCAATCAGCCCCAGCATTTT | CASGQFNQPQHF
TRBJ2-7 | TRBV20-1 | - | - | TGCAGTGCTAGATACGGCGGGCCACCTAAGTACTTC | CSARYGGPPKYF
TRBJ2-7 | TRBV30 | many | - | TGTGCCTGGAGTGGGGCTAGGGAGCAGTACTTC | CAWSGAREQYF
TRBJ1-6 | TRBV12-3/TRBV12-4 | many | - | TGTGCCAGCAGTTTTATTAACTCCTATAATTCACCCCTCCACTTT | CASSFINSYNSPLHF
TRBJ2-4 | TRBV20-1 | many | - | TGCAGTGCTAGAGGCTGGGCTAGCAGAGCCAAAAACATTCAGTACTTC | CSARGWASRAKNIQYF
TRBJ2-2 | TRBV19 | many | - | TGTGCCAGCTGTTTATCTGGTGTGGGTGCCGGGGAGCTGTTTTTT | CASCLSGVGAGELFF
TRBJ1-6 | TRBV2 | many | - | TGTGCCAGCAGTGACAGGGGTAATAATTCACCCCTCCACTTT | CASSDRGNNSPLHF
TRBJ1-5 | TRBV6-1 | few | - | TGTGCCAGCAGTGAAGATCCAGGGTGGAATCAGCCCCAGCATTTT | CASSEDPGWNQPQHF
TRBJ2-5 | TRBV15 | - | - | TGTGCCACCAGCAGCAGGACCTGGGAGACCCAGTACTTC | CATSSRTWETQYF
TRBJ1-2 | TRBV9 | many | - | TGTGCCAGCAGCGTAGGGGCAGGAATGGGGTATGGCTACACCTTC | CASSVGAGMGYGYTF
TRBJ1-1 | TRBV20-1 | many | - | TGCAGTGCTAGATTGGCCGGAATGAACACTGAAGCTTTCTTT | CSARLAGMNTEAFF
TRBJ1-1 | TRBV28 | once | - | TGTGCCACCCTACGGGGGGCGGCTGAAGCTTTCTTT | CATLRGAAEAFF
TRBJ1-3 | TRBV7-2 | - | - | TGTGCCAGCAGTCGGACGGCGAGCTCTGGAAACACCATATATTTT | CASSRTASSGNTIYF
TRBJ1-5 | TRBV20-1 | many | - | TGCAGTGCTAGAGATAAAGTGTACAATCAGCCCCAGCATTTT | CSARDKVYNQPQHF
TRBJ1-5 | TRBV12-3/TRBV12-4 | many | - | TGTGCCAGCAGTTTAGCGCGAGGGCAGCCGGGGGCTCAGCCCCAGCATTTT | CASSLARGQPGAQPQHF
TRBJ2-7 | TRBV20-1 | - | - | TGCAGTGCTTTTCAGGCTTACGAGCAGTACTTC | CSAFQAYEQYF
TRBJ1-1 | TRBV6-2/TRBV6-3 | many | - | TGTGCCAGCAGTTCAGGGTTGGCTGAAGCTTTCTTT | CASSSGLAEAFF
TRBJ2-1 | TRBV5-1 | many | - | TGCGCCAGCAGCCCACAAAATGCGGGGGCCGAGCAGTTCTTC | CASSPQNAGAEQFF
TRBJ2-5 | TRBV18 | few | TRBD1 | TGTGCCAGCTCAGTCGGACAGGATCGGACCCAGTACTTC | CASSVGQDRTQYF
TRBJ1-2 | TRBV30 | few | TRBD1 | TGTGCCTGGGAGTTTGGGACAGGGAAAGGCTACACCTTC | CAWEFGTGKGYTF
TRBJ2-2 | TRBV12-3/TRBV12-4 | - | - | TGTGCCAGCAGTTTAATTGGGTACGGGGAGCTGTTTTTT | CASSLIGYGELFF
TRBJ2-5 | TRBV7-2 | - | - | TGTGCCAGCAGCGCGTGGGAGACCCAGTACTTC | CASSAWETQYF